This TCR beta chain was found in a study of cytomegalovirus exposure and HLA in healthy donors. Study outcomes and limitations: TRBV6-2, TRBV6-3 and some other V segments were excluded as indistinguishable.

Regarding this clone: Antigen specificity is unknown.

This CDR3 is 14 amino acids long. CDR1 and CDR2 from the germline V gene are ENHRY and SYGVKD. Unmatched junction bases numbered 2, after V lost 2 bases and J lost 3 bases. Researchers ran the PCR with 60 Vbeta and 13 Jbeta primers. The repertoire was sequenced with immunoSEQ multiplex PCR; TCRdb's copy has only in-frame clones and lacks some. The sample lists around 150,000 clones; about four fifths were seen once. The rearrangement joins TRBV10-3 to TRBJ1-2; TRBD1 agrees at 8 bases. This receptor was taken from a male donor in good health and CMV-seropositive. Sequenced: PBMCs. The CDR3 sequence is CAISELTGDYGYTF. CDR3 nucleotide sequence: TGTGCCATCAGTGAGCTGACAGGGGACTATGGCTACACCTTC.